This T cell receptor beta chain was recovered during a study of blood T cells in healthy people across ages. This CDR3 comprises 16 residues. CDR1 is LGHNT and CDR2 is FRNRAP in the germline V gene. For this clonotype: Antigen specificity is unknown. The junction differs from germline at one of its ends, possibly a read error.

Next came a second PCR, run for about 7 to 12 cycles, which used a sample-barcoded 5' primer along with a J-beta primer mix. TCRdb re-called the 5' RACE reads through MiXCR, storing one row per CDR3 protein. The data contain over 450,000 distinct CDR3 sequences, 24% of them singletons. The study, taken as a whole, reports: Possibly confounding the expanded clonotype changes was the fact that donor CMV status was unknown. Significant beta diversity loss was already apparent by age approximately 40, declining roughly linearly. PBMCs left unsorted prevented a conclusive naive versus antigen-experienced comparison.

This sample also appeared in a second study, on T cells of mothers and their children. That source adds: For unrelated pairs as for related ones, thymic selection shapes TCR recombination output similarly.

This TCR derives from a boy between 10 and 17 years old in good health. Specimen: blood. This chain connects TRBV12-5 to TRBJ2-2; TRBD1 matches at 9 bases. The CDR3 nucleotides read TGTGCTAGTGGTTGGCGCACAGGGGGCTACACCGGAGAGCTGTTTTTT. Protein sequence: CASGWRTGGYTGELFF.